The 5 T cell receptor beta chains presented below share a single source sample, sequenced in a study of control samples from healthy donors and cancer patients (dated by TCRdb to 2018 to 2020). The method behind the library was the immunoSEQ multiplex PCR assay. The table was pulled from immuneACCESS by TCRdb, which kept in-frame rearrangements only. Such tables lose some clones; where checked, under half of the loss comes from unresolved V genes, and the rest has no known cause. Counted in this sample were tens of thousands of clones; 91% of them appeared once. Clones ranked in the top ten supply approximately 18% of the sample. The material sequenced was blood. These receptors came from a man aged 50-60 years in good health.

This clone has only a few counts. This chain links TRBV7-9 with TRBJ1-2, with D possibly being TRBD1 (5 bases). V was trimmed by 5 bases and J by 7 bases, leaving 20 bases between them. Germline CDR1 is SEHNR and CDR2 is FQNEAQ (reference sequence). This CDR3 has 15 residues. The CDR3 is CASSARDGLSGGYTF. The CDR3 DNA reads as TGTGCCAGCAGCGCCCGGGACGGTCTAAGCGGTGGCTACACCTTC.

This clone was observed a single time. The genes are TRBV5-1 and TRBJ2-6, with TRBD2 as a possible D gene (5 bases). V was pared by 5 bases and J by 1 base, with 22 bases between. The germline gives CDR1 SGHRS, CDR2 YFSETQ. This CDR3 contains 19 residues. CDR3 loop: CASSTEGTPPYSGANVLTF. The DNA for the CDR3 is TGCGCCAGCAGTACCGAGGGAACCCCACCCTATTCTGGGGCCAACGTCCTGACTTTC.

J is TRBJ2-3 and V is TRBV3-1 (or the pseudogene TRBV3-2), with D tentatively TRBD2 (6 bases). The CDR3 totals 16 residues. The V end lost 5 bases, the J end lost 2 bases, and 17 bases lay between the germline ends. The germline gives CDR1 LGHDT, CDR2 YNNKEL (reference sequence). This CDR3 is CASSFRAGRHTDTQYF. CDR3 DNA sequence: TGTGCCAGCAGCTTCCGCGCGGGACGGCACACAGATACGCAGTATTTT.

The gene calls are TRBV9 and TRBJ2-3; tentatively, D is TRBD1 (6 bases). With 0 bases removed from V and 6 bases from J, the gap between germline ends came to 20 bases. The CDR3 sequence is 17 residues long. Germline values: CDR1 SGDLS, CDR2 YYNGEE. The CDR3 loop reads CASSVGVTGQGKDTQYF. The CDR3, as DNA: TGTGCCAGCAGCGTAGGAGTTACAGGGCAGGGGAAGGATACGCAGTATTTT.

V gene TRBV6-5 combines with J gene TRBJ2-2; D ambiguous. The germline V gene has CDR1 MNHEY and CDR2 SVGAGI. V lost 5 bases to trimming and J lost 1 base, with 5 bases between them. The CDR3 has 13 amino acids. The CDR3 here is CASSRVNTGELFF. The CDR3 DNA is TGTGCCAGCAGTCGAGTGAACACCGGGGAGCTGTTTTTT.